The T cell receptor beta chain described here comes from a study of blood T cell repertoires in COVID-19. In the study overall: From T cells, B-cell-depleted T cells, or PBMCs came the material, which was cDNA or gDNA.

The assay was immunoSEQ multiplex PCR, and TCRdb's table has in-frame clones only and misses some. Of roughly 200,000 clones listed, 90% are singletons. This TCR was sampled from a man over 45 with acute or convalescent COVID-19. Input material: peripheral blood.

The CDR3 nucleotides read TGTGCCAGCAGAAAGCTGCGGGAGGGCCGTTACCACTCTAAAGAGACCCAGTACTTC. Encoded protein: CASRKLREGRYHSKETQYF. V gene TRBV2 combines with J gene TRBJ2-5, with 9 bases that match TRBD2. V gave up 6 bases and J gave up 3 bases; unmatched junction bases: 20. The CDR3 extends over 19 amino acids. CDR1 SNHLY and CDR2 FYNNEI come from the germline V gene.